This TCR beta chain was identified during a study of T cell responses to AZD1222 COVID-19 vaccine. The study's findings and limits: Scientists sampled the repertoires only once the peak T cell response had passed. Baseline antibody screening turned up just six seropositive AZD1222 recipients. Researchers report vaccine-associated CD4 TCRs spanning spike, with dominance at 160-218 and 743-854. Clonal diversity was possibly underestimated; the donors were predominantly white British and more often female.

Assay used: immunoSEQ multiplex PCR; TCRdb lists only in-frame clones, some missing. The sample has 150,000 to 180,000 clones; 90% are singletons. Between the trimmed V and J ends, which lost 11 bases and 7 bases, there was a span of 24 bases. Germline CDR1 is MNHEY and CDR2 is SVGAGI. The CDR3 is made up of 14 amino acids. A word on this clone: The antigen is not known.

The sequence came from an adult in good health. The material was peripheral blood, obtained on day 0 of AZD1222 vaccination. The genes are TRBV6-5 and TRBJ2-7; D might be TRBD1 or TRBD2, each matching 5 bases. The CDR3 loop is CAVRRDGTPEEQYF. The CDR3 DNA reads TGTGCCGTCCGACGGGACGGGACCCCCGAGGAGCAGTACTTC.